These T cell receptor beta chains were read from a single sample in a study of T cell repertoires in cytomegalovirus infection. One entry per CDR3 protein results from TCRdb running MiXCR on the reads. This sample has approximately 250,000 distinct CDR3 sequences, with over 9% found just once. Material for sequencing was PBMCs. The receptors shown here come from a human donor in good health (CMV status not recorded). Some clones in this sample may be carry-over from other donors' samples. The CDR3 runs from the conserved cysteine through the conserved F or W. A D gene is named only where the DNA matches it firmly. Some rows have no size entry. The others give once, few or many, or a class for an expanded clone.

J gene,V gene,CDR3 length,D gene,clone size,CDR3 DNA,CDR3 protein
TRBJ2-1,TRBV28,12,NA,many,TGTGCCTGGAGAGGGAACGGAAATGAGCAGTTCTTC,CAWRGNGNEQFF
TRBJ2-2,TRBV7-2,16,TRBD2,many,TGTGCCAGCAGCTTATACGGGGGGGCGAACACCGGGGAGCTGTTTTTT,CASSLYGGANTGELFF
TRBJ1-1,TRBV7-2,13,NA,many,TGTGCCAGCAGACCCGGAGGTTGGGGTGAAGCTTTCTTT,CASRPGGWGEAFF
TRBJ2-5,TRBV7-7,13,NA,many,TGTGCCAGCGCGGGGACGGGCCAAGAGACCCAGTACTTC,CASAGTGQETQYF
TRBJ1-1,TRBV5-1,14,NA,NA,TGCGCCAGCAGCGTGACTCAGGCGGGGACTGAAGCTTTCTTT,CASSVTQAGTEAFF
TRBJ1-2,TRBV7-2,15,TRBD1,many,TGTGCCAGCAGCTTAGAAAGTCAGGGGGCTGGAGGCTACACCTTC,CASSLESQGAGGYTF
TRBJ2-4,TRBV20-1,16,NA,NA,TGCAGTGCTAGGCGACAGGGAGGGGAGGCCAAAAACATTCAGTACTTC,CSARRQGGEAKNIQYF
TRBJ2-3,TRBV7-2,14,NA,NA,TGTGCCAGCAGCTCCCCCGTGGGCGCAGATACGCAGTATTTT,CASSSPVGADTQYF
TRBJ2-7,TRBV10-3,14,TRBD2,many,TGTGCCATCACCCCTCGACTAGCGGGTAACGAGCAGTACTTC,CAITPRLAGNEQYF
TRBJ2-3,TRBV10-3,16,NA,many,TGTGCCATCAGTGAGAATTCGGGACAAGGCACAGATACGCAGTATTTT,CAISENSGQGTDTQYF
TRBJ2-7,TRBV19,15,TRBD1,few,TGTGCCAGTAGTCCACAACAGGGGTGGTCCTACGAGCAGTACTTC,CASSPQQGWSYEQYF
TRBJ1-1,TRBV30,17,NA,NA,TGTGCCTGGATTGTTGGGGGCAGACTTCCCTTGAACACTGAAGCTTTCTTT,CAWIVGGRLPLNTEAFF
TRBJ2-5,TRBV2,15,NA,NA,TGTGCCAGCATCCCAAGGAGGCAGAACCAAGAGACCCAGTACTTC,CASIPRRQNQETQYF
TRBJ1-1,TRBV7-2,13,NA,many,TGTGCCAGCAGTCGTACCATGAACACTGAAGCTTTCTTT,CASSRTMNTEAFF
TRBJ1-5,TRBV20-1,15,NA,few,TGCAGTGCTAGAGATGGGAACCGGGAATATCAGCCCCAGCATTTT,CSARDGNREYQPQHF
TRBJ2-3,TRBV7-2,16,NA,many,TGTGCCAGCAGCTCCTGGGACGGAACTAGCACAGATACGCAGTATTTT,CASSSWDGTSTDTQYF
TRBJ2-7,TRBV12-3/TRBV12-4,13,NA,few,TGTGCCAGCAGTTATACGGGTACCTACGAGCAGTACTTC,CASSYTGTYEQYF
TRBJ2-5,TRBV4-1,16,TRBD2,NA,TGCGCCAGCAGCCAAGAGCTAGCGGGGGGCCAAGAGACCCAGTACTTC,CASSQELAGGQETQYF
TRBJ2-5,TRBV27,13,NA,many,TGTGCCAGCAGTTTATCCCCTCCGGAGACCCAGTACTTC,CASSLSPPETQYF
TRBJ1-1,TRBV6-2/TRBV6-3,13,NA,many,TGTGCCAGCATCCGAGACCGAACGACTGAAGCTTTCTTT,CASIRDRTTEAFF
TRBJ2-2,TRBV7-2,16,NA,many,TGTGCCAGCAGCTCCGGAGGGACGGGCTGGGGAGGGGAGCTGTTTTTT,CASSSGGTGWGGELFF
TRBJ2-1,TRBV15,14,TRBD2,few,TGTGCCGCTAATCTTGGACTAGCGGGGTATGAGCAGTTCTTC,CAANLGLAGYEQFF
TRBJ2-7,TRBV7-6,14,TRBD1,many,TGTGCCAGCAGCCACGGACAGGGTAGATACGAGCAGTACTTC,CASSHGQGRYEQYF
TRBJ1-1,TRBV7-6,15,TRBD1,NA,TGTGCCAGCAGCCGCATAGGACAGGGTACCGTTGAAGCTTTCTTT,CASSRIGQGTVEAFF
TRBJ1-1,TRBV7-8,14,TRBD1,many,TGTGCCAGCAGCGAACCGGGACAGGGCACTGAAGCTTTCTTT,CASSEPGQGTEAFF
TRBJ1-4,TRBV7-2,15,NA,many,TGTGCCAGCAGCTTAGCCGCGGACCTGGGTGAAAAACTGTTTTTT,CASSLAADLGEKLFF
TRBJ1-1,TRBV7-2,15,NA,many,TGTGCCAGCAGCTTAGGGGTCCCGGGGCAAGCTGAAGCTTTCTTT,CASSLGVPGQAEAFF
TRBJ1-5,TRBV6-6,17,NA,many,TGTGCCAGCAGTTACCCCCCTCAGGGTTCTGGCAATCAGCCCCAGCATTTT,CASSYPPQGSGNQPQHF
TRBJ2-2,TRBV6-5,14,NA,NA,TGTGCCAGCAGTTACGGGGTTCCGCCCGGGGAGCTGTTTTTT,CASSYGVPPGELFF
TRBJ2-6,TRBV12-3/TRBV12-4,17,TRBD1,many,TGTGCCAGCAGCTCGGGACAGGGGGCGTCTGGGGCCAACGTCCTGACTTTC,CASSSGQGASGANVLTF